Below, one TCR beta chain is given with its context. What it binds is not known. J gave up 1 base and V 4 bases, and 4 bases lay outside the gene matches. Germline values: CDR1 KGHSH, CDR2 LQKENI. The CDR3 runs 14 residues. TCRdb's table, derived via immunoSEQ multiplex PCR, lists solely in-frame clones and lacks some. The sample lists 98,000 or so clones, roughly 87% occurring once. The entry originates in a study of graft-versus-host responses after intestinal transplantation. Whole-study context: Every recipient had anti-thymocyte globulin induction and 2 to 3 years of tacrolimus plus steroids. Study findings and constraints: The authors found GvH clones in recipient marrow, some appearing first in ileum or blood. Early after transplant, HvG clones declined as circulating GvH clones peaked.

This specimen consisted of unstimulated CD4+ T cells sorted from spleen or lymph node cells, obtained before intestinal transplant. V usage is TRBV18 and J usage is TRBJ2-7; TRBD1 matches 7 bases. The TCR sequence derives from a human donor who received an intestinal transplant. CDR3 in DNA: TGTGCCAGCTCACGGGGACAGTCGTCCTACGAGCAGTACTTC. This gives the protein CASSRGQSSYEQYF.